The next 27 T cell receptor beta chains were all read from a single sample in a study of cytomegalovirus exposure and HLA in healthy donors. The PCR made use of 60 Vbeta and 13 Jbeta primers. The table came from immunoSEQ multiplex PCR; TCRdb's copy has only in-frame clones and leaves some out. In the table there are 170,000 or so clones, about four fifths of which are singletons. Sequencing was carried out using PBMCs. Receptors originate from a man between 25 and 39 years old in good health and CMV-seropositive.

This chain links TRBV27 with TRBJ2-7; D remains unclear. V lost 4 bases and J 0 bases, leaving 13 bases between the germline ends. The CDR3 loop spans 15 amino acids. In germline, CDR1 is MNHEY, CDR2 SMNVEV (reference sequence). The CDR3 sequence: CASSSSVFPSYEQYF. CDR3 in DNA: TGTGCCAGCAGTTCCAGTGTTTTCCCCTCCTACGAGCAGTACTTC.

This CDR3 is CASSQGRTTEAFF. Written as DNA, the CDR3 is TGTGCCAGCAGCCAAGGTCGAACTACTGAAGCTTTCTTT. The V gene is TRBV14, the J gene TRBJ1-1; D is ambiguous. Trimming removed 1 base at V and 5 bases at J, with 8 bases between. The germline gives CDR1 SGHDN, CDR2 FVKESK. The CDR3 extends over 13 amino acids.

J is TRBJ2-7 and V is TRBV6-1; 8 bases fit TRBD1. CDR1 and CDR2 from the germline V gene are MNHNS and SASEGT. CDR3 length: 14 amino acids. Germline trimming cut 4 bases from V and 2 bases from J; bases unmatched to any gene: 4. In DNA, the CDR3 is TGTGCCAGCAGTGCCGACAGGGGAACCTACGAGCAGTACTTC. It encodes CASSADRGTYEQYF.

The chain combines TRBV19 with TRBJ2-3, with 11 bases fitting TRBD2. The germline gives CDR1 LNHDA, CDR2 SQIVND (reference sequence). The CDR3 consists of 16 residues. V dropped 3 bases and J dropped 0; count of bases not matched to a gene: 2. CDR3 sequence reads: CASSIWTSGSTDTQYF. The CDR3 DNA sequence: TGTGCCAGTAGTATTTGGACTAGCGGGAGCACAGATACGCAGTATTTT. Together with reference TRBV19 and TRBJ2-3, the CDR3 gives the full variable domain: DGGITQSPKYLFRKEGQNVTLSCEQNLNHDAMYWYRQDPGQGLRLIYYSQIVNDFQKGDIAEGYSVSREKKESFPLTVTSAQKNPTAFYLCASSIWTSGSTDTQYFGPGTRLTVL.

V and J are TRBV5-5 and TRBJ1-5; 7 bases line up with TRBD1. V trimming: 5 bases; J trimming: 2 bases; junction bases outside the gene matches: 7. There are 15 residues in the CDR3. Germline CDR1 is SGHKS and CDR2 is YYEKEE (reference sequence). The CDR3 DNA reads TGTGCCAGCAGTATGGGACAGTATGGCAATCAGCCCCAGCATTTT. Translated: CASSMGQYGNQPQHF.

This chain's CDR3 is CASSIGTGVNEKLFF. The CDR3 DNA sequence: TGTGCCAGTAGTATAGGGACAGGGGTTAATGAAAAACTGTTTTTT. This sequence joins TRBV19 and TRBJ1-4; 9 positions agree with TRBD1. Unmatched junction bases numbered 1, after V lost 1 base and J lost 4 bases. The CDR3 runs 15 residues. Per germline, CDR1 LNHDA and CDR2 SQIVND (reference sequence).

This clone turned up a few times. This chain's CDR3 is CASSTRTGATNEKLFF. Written as DNA, the CDR3 is TGTGCCAGCAGTACTAGGACAGGTGCAACTAATGAAAAACTGTTTTTT. This chain joins TRBV2 and TRBJ1-4; TRBD1 agrees at 7 bases. The CDR3 consists of 16 residues. Germline V lookup: CDR1 SNHLY, CDR2 FYNNEI. J gave up 0 bases and V 5 bases, and 6 bases lay outside the gene matches. The whole variable domain, remainder taken from reference TRBV2 and TRBJ1-4, is EPEVTQTPSHQVTQMGQEVILRCVPISNHLYFYWYRQILGQKVEFLVSFYNNEISEKSEIFDDQFSVERPDGSNFTLKIRSTKLEDSAMYFCASSTRTGATNEKLFFGSGTQLSVL.

This chain joins TRBV9 and TRBJ2-3, with 12 bases lining up with TRBD2. The CDR3 spans 17 residues. V lost 0 bases and J lost 2; bases outside the gene matches: 4. In germline, CDR1 is SGDLS, CDR2 YYNGEE. CDR3 sequence (DNA): TGTGCCAGCAGCGTAGAACTAGCGGGGGGCTCCACAGATACGCAGTATTTT. This codes for CASSVELAGGSTDTQYF.

The chain links TRBV9 to TRBJ2-6; 12 nucleotides match TRBD1. Germline CDR1 and CDR2: SGDLS and YYNGEE. V was clipped by 0 bases and J by 4 bases; unmatched bases: 5. The CDR3 extends over 18 amino acids. The chain's CDR3 is CASSVAGTGGPGANVLTF. CDR3 in DNA: TGTGCCAGCAGCGTAGCTGGGACAGGGGGCCCCGGGGCCAACGTCCTGACTTTC.

J is TRBJ2-7 and V is TRBV4-3; no clear D gene. This CDR3 has 15 residues. The germline V gene encodes CDR1 LGHNA and CDR2 YSLEER. Trimming removed 2 bases from V and 2 bases from J, with 13 bases in between. CDR3 nucleotides: TGCGCCAGCAGCCAAACATCGACAACCCCCTACGAGCAGTACTTC. As protein: CASSQTSTTPYEQYF.

V gene TRBV4-3 combines with J gene TRBJ2-3; possibly TRBD2 for D (7 bases). Trimming stripped 6 bases from V and 7 bases from J, with 23 bases between. The germline V gene has CDR1 LGHNA and CDR2 YSLEER. There are 16 residues in the CDR3. The CDR3 sequence is CASRLLGGGASNTQYF. The CDR3 bases are TGCGCCAGCAGACTACTGGGGGGGGGCGCGTCAAATACGCAGTATTTT.

The rearrangement links TRBV7-8 to TRBJ1-5, with a weak D call TRBD1 (6 bases). The CDR3 is 16 residues long. Germline assignment: CDR1 SGHVS and CDR2 FQNEAQ. Trimming removed 3 bases at V and 4 bases at J, with 16 bases between. The CDR3 protein is CASSLVGGGLNQPQHF. The CDR3 DNA sequence: TGTGCCAGCAGCTTGGTCGGCGGGGGCCTTAATCAGCCCCAGCATTTT. The full variable domain, in which reference TRBV7-8 and TRBJ1-5 provide the parts outside the CDR3, is GAGVSQSPRYKVAKRGQDVALRCDPISGHVSLFWYQQALGQGPEFLTYFQNEAQLDKSGLPSDRFFAERPEGSVSTLKIQRTQQEDSAVYLCASSLVGGGLNQPQHFGDGTRLSIL.

The rearrangement links TRBV20-1 to TRBJ2-7; D gene uncertain. Germline CDR1 DFQATT, CDR2 SNEGSKA (reference sequence). This CDR3 has 11 amino acids. Between the trimmed V and J ends, which lost 0 bases and 3 bases, there was a span of 3 bases. The CDR3 DNA sequence: TGCAGTGCTAGAGATAACTACGAGCAGTACTTC. Translation gives CSARDNYEQYF.

This clone was seen a handful of times. The rearrangement links TRBV7-3 to TRBJ2-1; maybe TRBD1 (5 bases). Germline V gene lookup returns CDR1 SGHTA and CDR2 FQGTGA. The CDR3 has 13 amino acids. Trimming removed 5 bases from V and 15 bases from J, with 20 bases in between. CDR3 loop: CASSPLRGQVPFF. CDR3 sequence (DNA): TGTGCCAGCAGCCCCCTTAGGGGCCAAGTGCCGTTCTTC.

The chain couples TRBV5-4 to TRBJ2-7, with a tentative D call TRBD1 (5 bases). Trimming pared 3 bases from V and 1 base from J, leaving 11 bases between. The V gene's germline CDR1 is SGHNT and CDR2 YYREEE (reference sequence). The CDR3 contains 14 residues. The CDR3 DNA is TGTGCCAGCAGCTCTCTAAGGGGTTCCTACGAGCAGTACTTC. Protein: CASSSLRGSYEQYF.

In nucleotides, the CDR3 is TGTGCCAGCAGCCCCCCGAAGCACGCTTTCTTT. This gives the protein CASSPPKHAFF. The chain joins TRBV7-9 to TRBJ1-1; unclear D gene. V lost 5 bases and J 11 bases, leaving 12 bases between the germline ends. This CDR3 has 11 residues. Germline CDR1 SEHNR, CDR2 FQNEAQ (reference sequence). Drawing the rest from reference TRBV7-9 and TRBJ1-1, the complete variable domain is DTGVSQNPRHKITKRGQNVTFRCDPISEHNRLYWYRQTLGQGPEFLTYFQNEAQLEKSRLLSDRFSAERPKGSFSTLEIQRTEQGDSAMYLCASSPPKHAFFGQGTRLTVV.

This chain uses TRBV14 with TRBJ1-1; D perhaps matches TRBD1 (5 bases). Germline-derived CDR1 and CDR2 are SGHDN and FVKESK. The V end was cut by 5 bases, the J end by 8 bases, with 12 bases between. The CDR3 spans 12 residues. CDR3 coding DNA: TGTGCCAGCAGCAAAATACGGGGGGAAGCTTTCTTT. Its translation is CASSKIRGEAFF. Supplemented by reference TRBV14 and TRBJ1-1, the full variable domain reads EAGVTQFPSHSVIEKGQTVTLRCDPISGHDNLYWYRRVMGKEIKFLLHFVKESKQDESGMPNNRFLAERTGGTYSTLKVQPAELEDSGVYFCASSKIRGEAFFGQGTRLTVV.

The genes are TRBV29-1 and TRBJ2-7, with D perhaps TRBD2 (5 bases). CDR3 length equals 13 residues. Germline CDR1 and CDR2: SQVTM and ANQGSEA. V lost 2 bases, J lost 3 bases, and 11 bases lay in between. CDR3 sequence (DNA): TGCAGCGTTGAATATGGGGAGAGCTACGAGCAGTACTTC. Its translation: CSVEYGESYEQYF.

This chain connects TRBV18 to TRBJ1-2; perhaps TRBD1 as D (5 bases). The germline V and J ends were trimmed by 4 bases and 6 bases, with 9 bases remaining between them. CDR3 length: 12 amino acids. Germline V gene data show CDR1 as KGHSH and CDR2 as LQKENI. CDR3 residues: CASSLGADGYTF. The CDR3 nucleotides are TGTGCCAGCTCACTAGGGGCGGATGGCTACACCTTC. The variable domain in full, completed from reference TRBV18 and TRBJ1-2, reads NAGVMQNPRHLVRRRGQEARLRCSPMKGHSHVYWYRQLPEEGLKFMVYLQKENIIDESGMPKERFSAEFPKEGPSILRIQQVVRGDSAAYFCASSLGADGYTFGSGTRLTVV.

V gene TRBV5-4 combines with J gene TRBJ2-7, with D unresolved. This CDR3 contains 14 residues. Deletions cut 0 bases from V and 2 bases from J, with 9 bases between. The germline gives CDR1 SGHNT, CDR2 YYREEE (reference sequence). CDR3 residues: CASSLDGLPYEQYF. The CDR3 DNA sequence: TGTGCCAGCAGCTTGGATGGCTTACCCTACGAGCAGTACTTC.

The rearrangement links TRBV4-1 to TRBJ2-1; 8 nucleotides line up with TRBD2. The CDR3 extends over 17 amino acids. Trimming removed 6 bases from V and 7 bases from J; junction bases left unmatched: 17. CDR1 and CDR2 from the germline V gene are MGHRA and YSYEKL. The CDR3 coding sequence is TGCGCCAGCAGACTCGGAAGCGGGGGCTACCTCGGTAATGAGCAGTTCTTC. Translation: CASRLGSGGYLGNEQFF.

The chain employs TRBV19 and TRBJ1-2; D perhaps matches TRBD1 (5 bases). Trimming removed 7 bases at V and 5 bases at J, with 26 bases between. The CDR3 spans 17 residues. Per germline, CDR1 LNHDA and CDR2 SQIVND (reference sequence). The CDR3 DNA follows: TGTGCCAGTATCCCCCGGGCGGGGCAGGGAGCTACTTATGGCTACACCTTC. Its protein product is CASIPRAGQGATYGYTF. Supplemented by reference TRBV19 and TRBJ1-2, the full variable domain reads DGGITQSPKYLFRKEGQNVTLSCEQNLNHDAMYWYRQDPGQGLRLIYYSQIVNDFQKGDIAEGYSVSREKKESFPLTVTSAQKNPTAFYLCASIPRAGQGATYGYTFGSGTRLTVV.

The J gene is TRBJ2-1, the V gene TRBV5-8, with D possibly matching TRBD1 (6 bases). The CDR3 runs 14 residues. Trimming shortened V by 0 bases and J by 9 bases, and 13 bases separated the two germline ends. Germline CDR1 SGHTS, CDR2 YDEGEE. The CDR3 coding sequence is TGTGCCAGCAGCTTGGTCCAGGGGATAGGTGAGCAGTTCTTC. It codes for CASSLVQGIGEQFF.

V and J are TRBV19 and TRBJ1-1; D might be TRBD1 (6 bases). Germline CDR1 LNHDA, CDR2 SQIVND (reference sequence). The CDR3 sequence is 17 residues long. Trimming stripped 6 bases from V and 1 base from J, with 21 bases between. CDR3 loop: CASSTLQGHRGNTEAFF. The CDR3 DNA reads as TGTGCCAGTAGCACTCTCCAGGGACACCGGGGGAACACTGAAGCTTTCTTT.

The rearrangement uses TRBV18 and TRBJ2-3, with TRBD2 matching 12 bases. The junction had 15 bases not matched to a gene; V was cut back by 8 bases and J by 3 bases. This CDR3 is built from 18 residues. The V gene's germline CDR1 is KGHSH and CDR2 LQKENI. This CDR3 reads CASPLAGGPRAPTDTQYF. The CDR3 DNA sequence: TGTGCCAGCCCTCTAGCGGGAGGGCCACGTGCACCAACAGATACGCAGTATTTT.

The chain couples TRBV18 to TRBJ1-1; TRBD1 matches at 7 bases. The CDR3 spans 14 residues. J gave up 10 bases and V 4 bases, and 12 bases lay outside the gene matches. CDR1 is KGHSH and CDR2 is LQKENI in the germline V gene. DNA for the CDR3: TGTGCCAGCTCACTGTCGACAGGGCGAGGGGTAGCTTTCTTT. As protein: CASSLSTGRGVAFF.

This sequence joins TRBV7-9 and TRBJ2-2; D may be TRBD1 (5 bases). Germline V gene data show CDR1 as SEHNR and CDR2 as FQNEAQ (reference sequence). The CDR3 has 12 residues. V was pared by 11 bases and J by 9 bases, with 16 bases between. The CDR3 DNA reads as TGTGCCTCCCTAGGGGTCCATAGGGAGCTGTTTTTT. Its translation is CASLGVHRELFF.